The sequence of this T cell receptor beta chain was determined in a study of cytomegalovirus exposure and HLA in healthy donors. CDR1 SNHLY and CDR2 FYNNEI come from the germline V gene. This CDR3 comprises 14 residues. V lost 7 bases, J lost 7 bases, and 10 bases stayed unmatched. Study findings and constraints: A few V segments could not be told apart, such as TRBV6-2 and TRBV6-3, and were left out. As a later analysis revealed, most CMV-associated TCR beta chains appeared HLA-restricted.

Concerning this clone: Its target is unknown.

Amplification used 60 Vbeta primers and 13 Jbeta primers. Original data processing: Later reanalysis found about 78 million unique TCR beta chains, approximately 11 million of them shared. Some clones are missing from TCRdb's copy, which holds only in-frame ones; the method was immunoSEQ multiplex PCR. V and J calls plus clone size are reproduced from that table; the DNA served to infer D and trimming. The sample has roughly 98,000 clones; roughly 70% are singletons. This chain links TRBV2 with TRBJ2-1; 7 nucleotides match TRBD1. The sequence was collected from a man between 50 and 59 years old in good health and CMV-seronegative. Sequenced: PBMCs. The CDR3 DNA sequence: TGTGCCAGCACCTTGGACAGGCCTAATAATGAGCAGTTCTTC. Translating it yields CASTLDRPNNEQFF.